The source of this TCR beta chain is a study of shared clonotypes between healthy human individuals. Looking at the study overall: Per donor, CD8 memory used one plate, CD8 naive used two, CD4 memory used three and CD4 naive used three.

This clone was picked up one time. As yet, its antigen is unknown. The naive CD8 subset, CD45RO-negative cells positively selected for CCR7, excluded terminally differentiated effector memory CD45RA+ cells. CDR1 MRHNA and CDR2 SNTAGT come from the germline V gene. This CDR3 is built from 12 residues. The V gene lost 0 bases and the J gene lost 15 bases, with 12 bases spanning the gap. The study, taken as a whole, reports: The generation probabilities recorded for non-shared clonotypes fell below those of clonotypes shared by all four donors.

Deep was the level used in running the assay. In the original processing: ImmunoSEQ supplied junction-only sequences lacking quality scores, so filtering was different. Assay used: immunoSEQ multiplex PCR; TCRdb lists only in-frame clones, some missing. V and J calls plus clone size are reproduced from that table; the DNA served to infer D and trimming. In the table there are about 680,000 clones, about 90% of which are singletons. The sample comprised naive CD8+ T cells sorted from blood. This receptor was identified in a man aged 25 to 40 in good health. The J gene is TRBJ1-3, the V gene TRBV6-4; D gene uncertain. The CDR3 region is CASSDSGGPGYF. CDR3 DNA: TGTGCCAGCAGTGACTCGGGCGGTCCCGGATATTTT.